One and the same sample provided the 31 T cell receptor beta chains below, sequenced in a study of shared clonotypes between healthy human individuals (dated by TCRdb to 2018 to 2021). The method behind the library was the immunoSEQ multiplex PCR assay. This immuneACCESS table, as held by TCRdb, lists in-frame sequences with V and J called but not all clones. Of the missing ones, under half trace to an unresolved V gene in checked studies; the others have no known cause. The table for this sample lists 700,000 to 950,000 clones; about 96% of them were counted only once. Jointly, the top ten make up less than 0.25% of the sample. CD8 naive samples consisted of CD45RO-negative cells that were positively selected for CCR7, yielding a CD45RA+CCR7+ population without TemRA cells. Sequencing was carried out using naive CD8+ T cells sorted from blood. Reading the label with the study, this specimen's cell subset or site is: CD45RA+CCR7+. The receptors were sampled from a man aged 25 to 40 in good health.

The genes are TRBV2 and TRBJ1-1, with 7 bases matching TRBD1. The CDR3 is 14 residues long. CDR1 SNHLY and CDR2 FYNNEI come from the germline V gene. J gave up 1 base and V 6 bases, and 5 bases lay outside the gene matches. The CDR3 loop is CASSSGTANTEAFF. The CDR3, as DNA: TGTGCCAGCAGCAGCGGGACAGCGAACACTGAAGCTTTCTTT.

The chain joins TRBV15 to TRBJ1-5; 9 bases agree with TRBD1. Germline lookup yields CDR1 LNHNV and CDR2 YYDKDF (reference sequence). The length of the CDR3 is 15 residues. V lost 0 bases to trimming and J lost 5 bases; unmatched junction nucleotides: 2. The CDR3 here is CATSREGQGDQPQHF. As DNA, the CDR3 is TGTGCCACCAGCAGAGAGGGACAGGGTGATCAGCCCCAGCATTTT. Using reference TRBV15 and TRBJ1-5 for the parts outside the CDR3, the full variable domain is DAMVIQNPRYQVTQFGKPVTLSCSQTLNHNVMYWYQQKSSQAPKLLFHYYDKDFNNEADTPDNFQSRRPNTSFCFLDIRSPGLGDTAMYLCATSREGQGDQPQHFGDGTRLSIL.

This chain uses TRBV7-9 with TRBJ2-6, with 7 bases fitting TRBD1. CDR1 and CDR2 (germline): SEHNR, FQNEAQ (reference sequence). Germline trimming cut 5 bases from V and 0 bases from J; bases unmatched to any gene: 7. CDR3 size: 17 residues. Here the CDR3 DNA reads TGTGCCAGCAGCCCGCCGGCAGGGGGCTCTGGGGCCAACGTCCTGACTTTC. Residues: CASSPPAGGSGANVLTF.

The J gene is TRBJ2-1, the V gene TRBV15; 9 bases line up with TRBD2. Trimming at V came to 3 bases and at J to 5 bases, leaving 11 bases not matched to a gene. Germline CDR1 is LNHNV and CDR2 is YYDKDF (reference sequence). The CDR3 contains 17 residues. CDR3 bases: TGTGCCACCAGCAGTCCCCGGGGGCTAGCGGGAAACAATGAGCAGTTCTTC. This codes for CATSSPRGLAGNNEQFF.

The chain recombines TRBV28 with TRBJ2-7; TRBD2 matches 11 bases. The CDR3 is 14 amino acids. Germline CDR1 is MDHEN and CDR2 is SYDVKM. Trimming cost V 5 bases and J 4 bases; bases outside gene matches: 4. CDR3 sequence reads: CASSRVAGGYEQYF. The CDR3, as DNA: TGTGCCAGCAGTCGGGTAGCGGGAGGGTACGAGCAGTACTTC.

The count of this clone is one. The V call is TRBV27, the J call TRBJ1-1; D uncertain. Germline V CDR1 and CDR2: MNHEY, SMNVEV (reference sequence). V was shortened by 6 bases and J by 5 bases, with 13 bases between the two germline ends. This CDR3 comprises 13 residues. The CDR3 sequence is CASRESVGTEAFF. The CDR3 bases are TGTGCCAGCAGAGAGTCAGTGGGGACTGAAGCTTTCTTT.

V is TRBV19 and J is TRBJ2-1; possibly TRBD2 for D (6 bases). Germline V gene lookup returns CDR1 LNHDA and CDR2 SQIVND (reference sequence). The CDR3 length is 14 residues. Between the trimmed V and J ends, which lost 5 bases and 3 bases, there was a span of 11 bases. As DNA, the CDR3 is TGTGCCAGTAGTTATGGCGGGGTCTACAATGAGCAGTTCTTC. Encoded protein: CASSYGGVYNEQFF.

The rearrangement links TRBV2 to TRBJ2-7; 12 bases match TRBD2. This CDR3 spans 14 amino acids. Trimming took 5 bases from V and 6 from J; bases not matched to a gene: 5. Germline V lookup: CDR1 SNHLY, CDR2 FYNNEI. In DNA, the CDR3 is TGTGCCAGCAGTCCGACTAGCGGGAGCGTCGAGCAGTACTTC. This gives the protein CASSPTSGSVEQYF.

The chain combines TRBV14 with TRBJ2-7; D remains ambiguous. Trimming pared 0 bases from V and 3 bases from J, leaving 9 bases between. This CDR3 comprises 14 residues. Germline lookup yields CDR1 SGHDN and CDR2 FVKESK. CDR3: CASSQDHSNYEQYF. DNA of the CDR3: TGTGCCAGCAGCCAAGATCACAGCAACTACGAGCAGTACTTC.

The CDR3 sequence: CASSLILAQTYNEQFF. The CDR3 coding sequence is TGCGCCAGCAGCTTGATTCTGGCGCAGACCTACAATGAGCAGTTCTTC. The chain couples TRBV5-1 to TRBJ2-1, with D unclear. V was trimmed by 1 base and J by 2 bases, leaving 13 bases between them. Germline V gene data show CDR1 as SGHRS and CDR2 as YFSETQ. There are 16 residues in the CDR3. Together with reference TRBV5-1 and TRBJ2-1, the CDR3 gives the full variable domain: KAGVTQTPRYLIKTRGQQVTLSCSPISGHRSVSWYQQTPGQGLQFLFEYFSETQRNKGNFPGRFSGRQFSNSRSEMNVSTLELGDSALYLCASSLILAQTYNEQFFGPGTRLTVL.

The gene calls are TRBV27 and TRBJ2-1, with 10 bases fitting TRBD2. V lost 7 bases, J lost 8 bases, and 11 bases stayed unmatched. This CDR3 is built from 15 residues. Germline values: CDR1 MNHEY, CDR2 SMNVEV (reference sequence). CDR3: CASIERLAGDHEQFF. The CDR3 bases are TGTGCCAGCATTGAGCGGCTAGCGGGAGATCATGAGCAGTTCTTC.

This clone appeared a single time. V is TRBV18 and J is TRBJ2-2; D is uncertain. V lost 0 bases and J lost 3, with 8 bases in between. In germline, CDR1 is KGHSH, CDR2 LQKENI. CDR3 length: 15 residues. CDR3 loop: CASSPPVGYTGELFF. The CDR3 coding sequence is TGTGCCAGCTCACCACCGGTGGGTTACACCGGGGAGCTGTTTTTT.

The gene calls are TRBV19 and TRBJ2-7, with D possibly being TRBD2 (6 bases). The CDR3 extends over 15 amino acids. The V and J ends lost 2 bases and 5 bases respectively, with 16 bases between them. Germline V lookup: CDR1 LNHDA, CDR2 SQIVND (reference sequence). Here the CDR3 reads CASSIHHRGEDEQYF. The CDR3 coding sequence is TGTGCCAGTAGTATACACCATCGAGGGGAGGACGAGCAGTACTTC.

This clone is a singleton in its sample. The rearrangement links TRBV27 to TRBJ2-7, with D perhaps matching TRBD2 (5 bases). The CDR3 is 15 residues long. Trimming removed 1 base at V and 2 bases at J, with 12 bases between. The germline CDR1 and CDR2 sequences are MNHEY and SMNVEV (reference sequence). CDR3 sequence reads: CASSLLVGETYEQYF. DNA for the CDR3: TGTGCCAGCAGTTTATTGGTGGGAGAAACCTACGAGCAGTACTTC.

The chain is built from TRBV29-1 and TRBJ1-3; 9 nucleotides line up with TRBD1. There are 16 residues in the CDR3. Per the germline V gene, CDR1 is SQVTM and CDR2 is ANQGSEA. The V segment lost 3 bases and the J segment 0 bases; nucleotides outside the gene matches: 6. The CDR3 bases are TGCAGCGTTGAGCGCCGGGACAGGGCCTCTGGAAACACCATATATTTT. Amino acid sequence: CSVERRDRASGNTIYF. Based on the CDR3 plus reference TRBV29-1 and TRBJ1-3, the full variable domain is SAVISQKPSRDICQRGTSLTIQCQVDSQVTMMFWYRQQPGQSLTLIATANQGSEATYESGFVIDKFPISRPNLTFSTLTVSNMSPEDSSIYLCSVERRDRASGNTIYFGEGSWLTVV.

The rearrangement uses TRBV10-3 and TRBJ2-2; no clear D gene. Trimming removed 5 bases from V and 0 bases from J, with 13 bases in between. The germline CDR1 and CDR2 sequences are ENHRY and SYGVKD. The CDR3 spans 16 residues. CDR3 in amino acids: CAISPAEPSNTGELFF. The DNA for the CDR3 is TGTGCCATCAGTCCCGCCGAGCCCTCGAACACCGGGGAGCTGTTTTTT.

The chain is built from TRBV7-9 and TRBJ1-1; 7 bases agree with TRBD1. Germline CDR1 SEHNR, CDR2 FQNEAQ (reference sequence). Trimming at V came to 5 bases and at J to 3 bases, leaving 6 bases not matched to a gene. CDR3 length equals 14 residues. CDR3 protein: CASSPPGGDTEAFF. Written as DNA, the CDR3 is TGTGCCAGCAGCCCGCCAGGGGGTGACACTGAAGCTTTCTTT.

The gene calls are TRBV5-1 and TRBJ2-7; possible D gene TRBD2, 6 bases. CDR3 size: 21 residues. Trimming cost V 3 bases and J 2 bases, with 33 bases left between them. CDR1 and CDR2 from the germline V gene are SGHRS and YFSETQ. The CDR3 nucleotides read TGCGCCAGCAGCTCCCCCGAGGGTACTAGCCGGGAAGTCTCTGACCCCTACGAGCAGTACTTC. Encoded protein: CASSSPEGTSREVSDPYEQYF.

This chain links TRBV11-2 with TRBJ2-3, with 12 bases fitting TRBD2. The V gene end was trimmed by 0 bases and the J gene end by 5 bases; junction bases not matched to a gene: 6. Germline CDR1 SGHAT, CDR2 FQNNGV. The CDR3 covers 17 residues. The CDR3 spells CASSLDQTSGRRDTQYF. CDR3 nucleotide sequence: TGTGCCAGCAGCTTAGATCAGACTAGCGGGAGAAGAGATACGCAGTATTTT.

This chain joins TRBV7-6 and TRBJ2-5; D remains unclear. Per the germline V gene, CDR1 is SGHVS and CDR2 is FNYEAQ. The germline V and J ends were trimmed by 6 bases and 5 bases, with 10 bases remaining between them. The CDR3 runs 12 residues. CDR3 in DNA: TGTGCCAGCAGTCCAGATCAGGAGACCCAGTACTTC. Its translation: CASSPDQETQYF.

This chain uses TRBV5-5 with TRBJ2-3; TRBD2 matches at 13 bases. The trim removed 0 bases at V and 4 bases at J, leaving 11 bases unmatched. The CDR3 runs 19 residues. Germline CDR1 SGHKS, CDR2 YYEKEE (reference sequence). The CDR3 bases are TGTGCCAGCAGCTTGGGTCATGTGTGGACTAGCGGGAGCGCAGATACGCAGTATTTT. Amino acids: CASSLGHVWTSGSADTQYF.

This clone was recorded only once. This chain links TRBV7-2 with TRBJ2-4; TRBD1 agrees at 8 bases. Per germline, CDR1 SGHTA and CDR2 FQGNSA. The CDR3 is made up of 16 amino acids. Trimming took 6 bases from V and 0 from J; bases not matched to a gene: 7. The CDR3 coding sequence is TGTGCCAGCAGTACCATCAGGGGGCGAGCCAAAAACATTCAGTACTTC. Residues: CASSTIRGRAKNIQYF.

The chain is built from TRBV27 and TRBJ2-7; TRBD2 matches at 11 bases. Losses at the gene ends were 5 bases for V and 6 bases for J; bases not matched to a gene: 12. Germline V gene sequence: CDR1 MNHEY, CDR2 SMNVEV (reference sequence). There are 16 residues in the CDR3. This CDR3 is CASSAQPSGRTSEQYF. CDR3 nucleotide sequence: TGTGCCAGCAGTGCCCAGCCTAGCGGGAGGACTTCCGAGCAGTACTTC.

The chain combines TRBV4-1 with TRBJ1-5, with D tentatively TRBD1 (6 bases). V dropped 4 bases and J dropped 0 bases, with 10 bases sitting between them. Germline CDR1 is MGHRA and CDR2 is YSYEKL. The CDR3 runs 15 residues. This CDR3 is CASSPRQDSNQPQHF. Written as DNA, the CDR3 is TGCGCCAGCAGCCCAAGACAGGATAGCAATCAGCCCCAGCATTTT.

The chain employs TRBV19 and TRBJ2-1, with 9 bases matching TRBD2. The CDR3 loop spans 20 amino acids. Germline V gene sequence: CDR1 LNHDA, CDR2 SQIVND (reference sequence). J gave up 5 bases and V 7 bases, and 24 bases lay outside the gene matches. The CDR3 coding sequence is TGTGCCAGTACTCAGTATTGGAGGGGGGAGGCGACTAGCGGAAACAATGAGCAGTTCTTC. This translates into CASTQYWRGEATSGNNEQFF. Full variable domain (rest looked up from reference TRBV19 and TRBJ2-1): DGGITQSPKYLFRKEGQNVTLSCEQNLNHDAMYWYRQDPGQGLRLIYYSQIVNDFQKGDIAEGYSVSREKKESFPLTVTSAQKNPTAFYLCASTQYWRGEATSGNNEQFFGPGTRLTVL.

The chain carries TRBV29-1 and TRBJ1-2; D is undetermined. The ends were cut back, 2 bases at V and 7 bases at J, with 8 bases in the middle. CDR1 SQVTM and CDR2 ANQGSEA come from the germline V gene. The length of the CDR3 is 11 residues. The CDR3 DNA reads TGCAGCGTTGAAACCAGAAGTGGCTACACCTTC. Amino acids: CSVETRSGYTF.

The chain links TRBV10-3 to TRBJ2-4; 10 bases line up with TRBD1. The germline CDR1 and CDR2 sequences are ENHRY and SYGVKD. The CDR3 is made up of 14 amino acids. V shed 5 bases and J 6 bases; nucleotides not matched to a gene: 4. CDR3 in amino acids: CAISRDRGSNIQYF. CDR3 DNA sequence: TGTGCCATCAGTCGGGACAGGGGCTCAAACATTCAGTACTTC.

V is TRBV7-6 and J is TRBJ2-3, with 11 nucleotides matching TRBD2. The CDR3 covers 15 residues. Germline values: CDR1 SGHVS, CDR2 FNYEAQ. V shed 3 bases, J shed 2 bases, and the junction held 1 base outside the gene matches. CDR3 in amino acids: CASSLTSGNTDTQYF. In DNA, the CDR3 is TGTGCCAGCAGCTTGACTAGCGGGAACACAGATACGCAGTATTTT.

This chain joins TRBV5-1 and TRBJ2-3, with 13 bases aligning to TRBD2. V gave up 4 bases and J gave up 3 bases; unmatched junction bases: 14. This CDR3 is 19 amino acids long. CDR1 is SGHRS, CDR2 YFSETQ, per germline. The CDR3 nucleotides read TGCGCCAGCAGCATAGAAGGGACTAGCGGGATATCAAGGACAGATACGCAGTATTTT. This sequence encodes CASSIEGTSGISRTDTQYF.

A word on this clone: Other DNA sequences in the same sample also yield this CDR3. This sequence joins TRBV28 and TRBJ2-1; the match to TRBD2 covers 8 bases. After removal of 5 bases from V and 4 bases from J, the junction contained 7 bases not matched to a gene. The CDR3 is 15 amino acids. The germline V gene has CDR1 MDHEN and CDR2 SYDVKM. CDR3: CASSLLAGGYNEQFF. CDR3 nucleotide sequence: TGTGCCAGCAGTCTACTTGCGGGGGGATACAATGAGCAGTTCTTC.

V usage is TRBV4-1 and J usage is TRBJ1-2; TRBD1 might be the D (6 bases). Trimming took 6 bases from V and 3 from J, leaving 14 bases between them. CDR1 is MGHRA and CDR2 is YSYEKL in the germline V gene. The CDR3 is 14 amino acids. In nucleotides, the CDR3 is TGCGCCAGCAGTCCACAGGGAAAGGACTATGGCTACACCTTC. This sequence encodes CASSPQGKDYGYTF.